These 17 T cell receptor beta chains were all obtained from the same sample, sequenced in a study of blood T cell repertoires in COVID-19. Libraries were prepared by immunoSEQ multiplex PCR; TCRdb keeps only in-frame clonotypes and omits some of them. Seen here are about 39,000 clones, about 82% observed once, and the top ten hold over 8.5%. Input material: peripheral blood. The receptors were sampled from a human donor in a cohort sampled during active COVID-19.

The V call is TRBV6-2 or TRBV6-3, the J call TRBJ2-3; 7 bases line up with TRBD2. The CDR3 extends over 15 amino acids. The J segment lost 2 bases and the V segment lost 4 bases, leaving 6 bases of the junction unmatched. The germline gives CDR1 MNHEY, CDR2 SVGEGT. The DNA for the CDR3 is TGTGCCAGCAGTTCCGCTAGCGGAGCCACAGATACGCAGTATTTT. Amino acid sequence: CASSSASGATDTQYF.

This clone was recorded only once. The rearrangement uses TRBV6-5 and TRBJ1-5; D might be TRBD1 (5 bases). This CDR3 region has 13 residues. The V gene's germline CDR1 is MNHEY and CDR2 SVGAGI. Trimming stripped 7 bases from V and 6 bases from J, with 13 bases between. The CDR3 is CASMRGEGQPQHF. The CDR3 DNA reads TGTGCCAGCATGCGGGGGGAGGGTCAGCCCCAGCATTTT.

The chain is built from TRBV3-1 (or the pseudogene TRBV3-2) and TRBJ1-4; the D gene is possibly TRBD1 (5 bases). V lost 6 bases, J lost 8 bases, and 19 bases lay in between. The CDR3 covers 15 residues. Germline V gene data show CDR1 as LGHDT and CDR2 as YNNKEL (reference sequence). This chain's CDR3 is CASSLKGKAGEKLFF. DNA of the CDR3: TGTGCCAGCAGTCTAAAGGGGAAGGCGGGGGAAAAACTGTTTTTT.

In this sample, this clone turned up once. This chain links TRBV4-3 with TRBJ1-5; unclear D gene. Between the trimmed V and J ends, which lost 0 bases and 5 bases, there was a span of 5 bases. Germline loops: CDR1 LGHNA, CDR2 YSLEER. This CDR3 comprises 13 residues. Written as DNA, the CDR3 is TGCGCCAGCAGCCAAGATCTCTATCAGCCCCAGCATTTT. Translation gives CASSQDLYQPQHF.

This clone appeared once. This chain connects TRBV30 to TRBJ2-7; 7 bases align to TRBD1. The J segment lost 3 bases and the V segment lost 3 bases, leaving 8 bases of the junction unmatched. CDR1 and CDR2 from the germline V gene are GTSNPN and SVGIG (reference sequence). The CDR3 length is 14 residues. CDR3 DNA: TGTGCCTGGAGCAGACAGGGACGCTACTACGAGCAGTACTTC. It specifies CAWSRQGRYYEQYF.

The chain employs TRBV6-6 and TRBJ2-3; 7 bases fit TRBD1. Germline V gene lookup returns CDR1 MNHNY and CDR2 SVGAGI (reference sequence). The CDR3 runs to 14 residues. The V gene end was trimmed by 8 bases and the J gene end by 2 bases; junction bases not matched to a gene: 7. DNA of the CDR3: TGTGCCAGCGACAGGGATGGAGACACAGATACGCAGTATTTT. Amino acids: CASDRDGDTDTQYF.

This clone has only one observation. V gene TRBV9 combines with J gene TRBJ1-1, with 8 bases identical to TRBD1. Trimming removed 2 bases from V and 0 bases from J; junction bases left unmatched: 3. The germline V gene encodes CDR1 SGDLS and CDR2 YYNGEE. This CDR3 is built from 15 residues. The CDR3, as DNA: TGTGCCAGCAGCGTTGGACAGGGAATGAACACTGAAGCTTTCTTT. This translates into CASSVGQGMNTEAFF. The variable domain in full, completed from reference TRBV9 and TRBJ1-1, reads DSGVTQTPKHLITATGQRVTLRCSPRSGDLSVYWYQQSLDQGLQFLIQYYNGEERAKGNILERFSAQQFPDLHSELNLSSLELGDSALYFCASSVGQGMNTEAFFGQGTRLTVV.

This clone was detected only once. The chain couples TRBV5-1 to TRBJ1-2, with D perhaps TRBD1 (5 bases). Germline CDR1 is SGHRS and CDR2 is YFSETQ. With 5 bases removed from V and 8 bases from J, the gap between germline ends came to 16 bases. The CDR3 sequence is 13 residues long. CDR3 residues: CASRILDSSGYTF. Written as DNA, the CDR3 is TGCGCCAGCAGAATACTCGACAGTAGCGGCTACACCTTC.

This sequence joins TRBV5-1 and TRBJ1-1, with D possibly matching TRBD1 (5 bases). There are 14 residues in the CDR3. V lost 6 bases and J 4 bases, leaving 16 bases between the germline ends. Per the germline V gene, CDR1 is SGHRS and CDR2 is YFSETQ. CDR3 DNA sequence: TGCGCCAGCACCCTGATGGAGGGGAGCACTGAAGCTTTCTTT. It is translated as CASTLMEGSTEAFF.

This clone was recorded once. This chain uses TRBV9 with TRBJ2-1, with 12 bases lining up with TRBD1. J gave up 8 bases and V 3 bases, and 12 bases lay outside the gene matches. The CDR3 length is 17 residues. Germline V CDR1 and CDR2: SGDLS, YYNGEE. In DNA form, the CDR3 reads TGTGCCAGCAGCGCCACCGGGACAGGGGGCGCTTTTGATGAGCAGTTCTTC. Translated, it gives CASSATGTGGAFDEQFF.

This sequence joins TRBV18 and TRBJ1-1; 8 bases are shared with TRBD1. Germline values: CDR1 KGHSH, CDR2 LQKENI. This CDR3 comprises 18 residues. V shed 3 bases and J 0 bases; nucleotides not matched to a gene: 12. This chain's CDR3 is CASSPVGQGGMVNTEAFF. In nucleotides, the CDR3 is TGTGCCAGCTCACCTGTCGGACAGGGAGGGATGGTGAACACTGAAGCTTTCTTT. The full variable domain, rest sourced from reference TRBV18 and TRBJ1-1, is NAGVMQNPRHLVRRRGQEARLRCSPMKGHSHVYWYRQLPEEGLKFMVYLQKENIIDESGMPKERFSAEFPKEGPSILRIQQVVRGDSAAYFCASSPVGQGGMVNTEAFFGQGTRLTVV.

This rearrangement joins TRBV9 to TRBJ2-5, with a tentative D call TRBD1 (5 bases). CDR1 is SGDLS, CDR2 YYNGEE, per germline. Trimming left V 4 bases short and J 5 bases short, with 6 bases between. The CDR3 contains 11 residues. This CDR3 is CASSQGETQYF. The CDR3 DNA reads TGTGCCAGCAGCCAGGGTGAGACCCAGTACTTC.

DNA for the CDR3: TGTGCCAGCAGAAAGGGACAGATCACAGATACGCAGTATTTT. This gives the protein CASRKGQITDTQYF. V and J are TRBV5-6 and TRBJ2-3, with 7 bases matching TRBD1. The CDR3 is 14 residues long. Germline assignment: CDR1 SGHDT and CDR2 YYEEEE. V dropped 5 bases and J dropped 2; count of bases not matched to a gene: 5.

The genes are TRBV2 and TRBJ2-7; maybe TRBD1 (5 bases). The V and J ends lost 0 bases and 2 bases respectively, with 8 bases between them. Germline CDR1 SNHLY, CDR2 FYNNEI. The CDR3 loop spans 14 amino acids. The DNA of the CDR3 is TGTGCCAGCAGTGAAGCCAGGGATACCTACGAGCAGTACTTC. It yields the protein CASSEARDTYEQYF.

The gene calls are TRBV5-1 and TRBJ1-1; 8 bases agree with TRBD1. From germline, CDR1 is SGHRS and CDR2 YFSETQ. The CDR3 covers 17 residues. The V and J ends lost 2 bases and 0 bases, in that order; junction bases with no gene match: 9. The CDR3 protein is CASSLWTGTGVNTEAFF. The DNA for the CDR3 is TGCGCCAGCAGCTTATGGACAGGGACGGGCGTGAACACTGAAGCTTTCTTT.

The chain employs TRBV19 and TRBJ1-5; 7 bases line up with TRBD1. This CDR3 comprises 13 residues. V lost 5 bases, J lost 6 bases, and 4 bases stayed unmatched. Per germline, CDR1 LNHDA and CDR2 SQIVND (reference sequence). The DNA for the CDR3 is TGTGCCAGTAGTCTCCAGGGGGGTCAGCCCCAGCATTTT. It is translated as CASSLQGGQPQHF.

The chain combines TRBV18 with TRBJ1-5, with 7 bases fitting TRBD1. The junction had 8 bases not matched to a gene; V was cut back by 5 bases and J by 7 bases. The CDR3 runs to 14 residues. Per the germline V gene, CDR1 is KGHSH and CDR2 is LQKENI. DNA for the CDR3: TGTGCCAGCTCATTGACAGGGCAAGACCAGCCCCAGCATTTT. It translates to CASSLTGQDQPQHF. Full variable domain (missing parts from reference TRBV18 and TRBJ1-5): NAGVMQNPRHLVRRRGQEARLRCSPMKGHSHVYWYRQLPEEGLKFMVYLQKENIIDESGMPKERFSAEFPKEGPSILRIQQVVRGDSAAYFCASSLTGQDQPQHFGDGTRLSIL.